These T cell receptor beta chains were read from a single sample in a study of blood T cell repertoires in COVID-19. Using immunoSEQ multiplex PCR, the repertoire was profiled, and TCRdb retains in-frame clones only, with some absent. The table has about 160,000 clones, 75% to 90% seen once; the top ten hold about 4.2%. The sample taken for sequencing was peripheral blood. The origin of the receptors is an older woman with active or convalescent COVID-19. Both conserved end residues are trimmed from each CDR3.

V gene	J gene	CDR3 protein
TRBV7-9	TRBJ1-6	ASSSPGQRYSPLH
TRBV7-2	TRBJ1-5	ASSLGPRGSNQPQH
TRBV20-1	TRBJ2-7	SAIAAYEQY
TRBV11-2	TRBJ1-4	ASSKGVGTTNEKLF
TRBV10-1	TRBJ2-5	ASSESAAGGQETQY
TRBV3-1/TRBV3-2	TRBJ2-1	ASSQAGGVLATPEQF
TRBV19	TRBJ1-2	ASQTRTGDGYT
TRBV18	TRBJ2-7	ASSQSRAYEQY
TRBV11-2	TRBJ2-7	ASSLGGGSGSYEQY
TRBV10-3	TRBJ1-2	AISESREGYYGYT
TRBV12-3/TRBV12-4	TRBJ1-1	ASTLLNTEAF
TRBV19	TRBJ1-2	ASVGQGAIYGYT
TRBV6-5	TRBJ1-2	ASSYSWTGPYGYT
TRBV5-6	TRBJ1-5	ASSLEGAGNQPQH
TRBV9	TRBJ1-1	ASSVGPGDTEAF
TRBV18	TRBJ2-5	ASSPSPGETQY
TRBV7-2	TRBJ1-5	ASSPDRVGQPQH
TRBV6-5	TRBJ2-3	ASSQPGQGTDTQY
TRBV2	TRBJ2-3	ASRDNTDTQY
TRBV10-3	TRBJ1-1	AISAYRGQGEAF
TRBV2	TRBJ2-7	ASSSRGQVYEQY
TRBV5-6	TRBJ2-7	ASSWGTGAYEQY
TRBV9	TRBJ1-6	ASSSQGAGANSPLH
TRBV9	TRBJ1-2	ASSVDPGQGARVEYGYT